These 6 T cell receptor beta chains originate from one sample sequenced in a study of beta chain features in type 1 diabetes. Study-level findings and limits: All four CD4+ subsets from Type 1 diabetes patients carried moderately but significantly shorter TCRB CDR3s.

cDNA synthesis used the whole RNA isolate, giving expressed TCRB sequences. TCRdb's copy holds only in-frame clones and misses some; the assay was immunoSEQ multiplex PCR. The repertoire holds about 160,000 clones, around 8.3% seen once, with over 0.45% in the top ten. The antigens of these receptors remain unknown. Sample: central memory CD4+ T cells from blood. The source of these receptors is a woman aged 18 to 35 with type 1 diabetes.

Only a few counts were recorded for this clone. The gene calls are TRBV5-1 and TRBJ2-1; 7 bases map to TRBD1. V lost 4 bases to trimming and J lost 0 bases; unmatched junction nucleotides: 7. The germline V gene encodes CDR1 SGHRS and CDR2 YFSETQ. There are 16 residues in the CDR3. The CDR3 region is CASSLGQSSSYNEQFF. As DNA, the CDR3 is TGCGCCAGCAGCCTGGGACAGTCAAGCTCCTACAATGAGCAGTTCTTC.

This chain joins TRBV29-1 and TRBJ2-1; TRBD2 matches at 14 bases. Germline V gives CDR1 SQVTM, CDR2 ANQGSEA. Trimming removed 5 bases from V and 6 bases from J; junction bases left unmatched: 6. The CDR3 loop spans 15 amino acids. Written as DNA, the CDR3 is TGCAGCGTTTCCTGGACTAGCGGGGGGTTCAATGAGCAGTTCTTC. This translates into CSVSWTSGGFNEQFF.

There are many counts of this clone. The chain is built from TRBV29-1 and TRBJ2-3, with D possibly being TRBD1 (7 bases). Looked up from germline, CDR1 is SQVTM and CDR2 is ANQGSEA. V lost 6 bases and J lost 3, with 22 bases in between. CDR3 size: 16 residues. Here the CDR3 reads CSVEHYNRGGTDTQYF. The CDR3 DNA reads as TGCAGCGTGGAACACTATAACAGGGGAGGAACAGATACGCAGTATTTT.

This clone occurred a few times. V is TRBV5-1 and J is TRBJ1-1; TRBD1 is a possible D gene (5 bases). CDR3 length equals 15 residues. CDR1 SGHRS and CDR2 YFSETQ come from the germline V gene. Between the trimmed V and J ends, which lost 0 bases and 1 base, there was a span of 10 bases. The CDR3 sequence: CASSLDRPENTEAFF. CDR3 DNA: TGCGCCAGCAGCTTGGACAGGCCGGAGAACACTGAAGCTTTCTTT. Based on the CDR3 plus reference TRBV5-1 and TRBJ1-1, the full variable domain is KAGVTQTPRYLIKTRGQQVTLSCSPISGHRSVSWYQQTPGQGLQFLFEYFSETQRNKGNFPGRFSGRQFSNSRSEMNVSTLELGDSALYLCASSLDRPENTEAFFGQGTRLTVV.

CDR3 in amino acids: CASQRDRVATQYF. In nucleotides, the CDR3 is TGTGCCAGCCAAAGGGACAGGGTGGCGACCCAGTACTTC. The chain joins TRBV11-2 to TRBJ2-5; TRBD1 aligns across 9 bases. Germline V gene sequence: CDR1 SGHAT, CDR2 FQNNGV. After removal of 8 bases from V and 7 bases from J, the junction contained 8 bases not matched to a gene. The CDR3 is 13 residues long.

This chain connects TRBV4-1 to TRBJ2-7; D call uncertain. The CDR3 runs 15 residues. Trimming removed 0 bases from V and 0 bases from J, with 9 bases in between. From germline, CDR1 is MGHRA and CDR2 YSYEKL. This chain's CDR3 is CASSQERHSSYEQYF. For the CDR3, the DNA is TGCGCCAGCAGCCAAGAGAGGCATAGCTCCTACGAGCAGTACTTC.